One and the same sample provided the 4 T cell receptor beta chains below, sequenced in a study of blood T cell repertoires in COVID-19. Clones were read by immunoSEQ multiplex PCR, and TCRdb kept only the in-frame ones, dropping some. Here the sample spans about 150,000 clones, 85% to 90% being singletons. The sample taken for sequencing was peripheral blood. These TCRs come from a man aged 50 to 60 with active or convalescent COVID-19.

The CDR3: CASSPSQETQYF. CDR3 sequence (DNA): TGTGCCAGCTCACCCTCCCAAGAGACCCAGTACTTC. The chain uses TRBV18 and TRBJ2-5; D is ambiguous. CDR1 KGHSH and CDR2 LQKENI come from the germline V gene. V was cut by 3 bases and J by 1 base, with 3 bases left in between. The CDR3 length is 12 residues. Filled out from reference TRBV18 and TRBJ2-5, the complete variable domain reads NAGVMQNPRHLVRRRGQEARLRCSPMKGHSHVYWYRQLPEEGLKFMVYLQKENIIDESGMPKERFSAEFPKEGPSILRIQQVVRGDSAAYFCASSPSQETQYFGPGTRLLVL.

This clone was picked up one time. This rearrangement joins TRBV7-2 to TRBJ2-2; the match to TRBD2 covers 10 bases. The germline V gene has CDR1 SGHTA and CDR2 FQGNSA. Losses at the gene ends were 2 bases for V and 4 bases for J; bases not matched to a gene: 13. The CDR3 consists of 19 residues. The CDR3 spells CASSLMMVTSGRGTGELFF. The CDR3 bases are TGTGCCAGCAGCTTAATGATGGTTACGAGCGGGAGGGGCACCGGGGAGCTGTTTTTT. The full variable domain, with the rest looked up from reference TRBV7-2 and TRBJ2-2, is GAGVSQSPSNKVTEKGKDVELRCDPISGHTALYWYRQSLGQGLEFLIYFQGNSAPDKSGLPSDRFSAERTGGSVSTLTIQRTQQEDSAVYLCASSLMMVTSGRGTGELFFGEGSRLTVL.

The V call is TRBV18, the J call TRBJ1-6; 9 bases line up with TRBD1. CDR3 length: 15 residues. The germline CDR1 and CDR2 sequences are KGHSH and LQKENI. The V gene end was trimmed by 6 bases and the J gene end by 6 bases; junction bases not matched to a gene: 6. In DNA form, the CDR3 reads TGTGCCAGCTCCACCGGGACAGGGAGTAATTCACCCCTCCACTTT. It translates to CASSTGTGSNSPLHF.

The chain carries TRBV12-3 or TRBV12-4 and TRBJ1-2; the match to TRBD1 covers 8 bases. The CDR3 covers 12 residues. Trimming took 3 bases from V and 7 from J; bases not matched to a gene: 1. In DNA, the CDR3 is TGTGCCAGCAGTTTTGACAGGGGTGGCTACACCTTC. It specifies CASSFDRGGYTF.